This TCR beta chain was profiled in a study of T cell responses to AZD1222 COVID-19 vaccine. Looking at the study overall: The analysis combined second doses at about 4 or about 12 weeks. Broader study findings: It should be noted that donors were predominantly white British and more often female, and clonal diversity was possibly underestimated. CD4 TCRs covered the whole spike, strongest at regions 160-218 and 743-854. As reported, nearly half of all spike-specific TCRs target variant regions that are unmutated.

Some clones are missing from TCRdb's copy, which holds only in-frame ones; the method was immunoSEQ multiplex PCR. The repertoire consists of 150,000 to 170,000 clones, with under 95% occurring once and the leading ten covering approximately 19%. Points on this clone: Its antigen remains unidentified.

Material: peripheral blood, obtained on day 0 of AZD1222 vaccination. This sequence originates from an adult in good health.

The CDR3 DNA sequence: TGTGCCAGCAGCTTGGGGGTCCTAAACACCGGGGAGCTGTTTTTT. This translates into CASSLGVLNTGELFF. The genes are TRBV5-5 and TRBJ2-2; D uncertain. Germline V gene data show CDR1 as SGHKS and CDR2 as YYEKEE (reference sequence). Trimming stripped 0 bases from V and 2 bases from J, with 8 bases between. The CDR3 sequence is 15 residues long.